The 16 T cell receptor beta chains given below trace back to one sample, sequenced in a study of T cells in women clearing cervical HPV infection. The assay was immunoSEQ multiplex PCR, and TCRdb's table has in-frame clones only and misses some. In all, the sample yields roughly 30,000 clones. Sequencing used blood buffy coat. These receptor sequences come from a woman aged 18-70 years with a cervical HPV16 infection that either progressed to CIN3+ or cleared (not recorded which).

CDR3 sequence reads: CASSPPGQGGTEAFF. CDR3 bases read: TGTGCCAGCTCACCGCCGGGACAGGGGGGCACTGAA. The chain couples TRBV18 to TRBJ1-1; 11 bases are shared with TRBD1. The read terminates 3 residues before the CDR3 end, so the remaining end is supplied by the germline J gene. V lost 3 bases, J lost 4 bases, and 4 bases stayed unmatched. Germline V gene sequence: CDR1 KGHSH, CDR2 LQKENI. The CDR3 sequence is 15 residues long.

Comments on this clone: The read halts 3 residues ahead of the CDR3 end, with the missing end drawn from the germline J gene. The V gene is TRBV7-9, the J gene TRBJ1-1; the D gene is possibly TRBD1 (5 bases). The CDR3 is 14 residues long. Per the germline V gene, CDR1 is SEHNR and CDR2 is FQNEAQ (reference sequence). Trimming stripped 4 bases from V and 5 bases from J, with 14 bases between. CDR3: CASSSTGGLTEAFF. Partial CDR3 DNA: TGTGCCAGCAGCTCTACAGGAGGCTTGACTGAA.

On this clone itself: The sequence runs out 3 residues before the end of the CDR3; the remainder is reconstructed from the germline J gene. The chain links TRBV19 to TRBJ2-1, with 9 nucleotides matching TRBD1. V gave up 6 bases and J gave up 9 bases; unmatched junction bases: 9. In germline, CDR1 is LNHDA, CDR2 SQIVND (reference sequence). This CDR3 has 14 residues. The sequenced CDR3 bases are TGTGCCAGTAGCGGACAGGGGTGGGAGGCTGAG. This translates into CASSGQGWEAE. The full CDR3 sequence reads CASSGQGWEAEQFF. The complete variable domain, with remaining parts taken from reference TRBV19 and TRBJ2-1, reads DGGITQSPKYLFRKEGQNVTLSCEQNLNHDAMYWYRQDPGQGLRLIYYSQIVNDFQKGDIAEGYSVSREKKESFPLTVTSAQKNPTAFYLCASSGQGWEAEQFFGPGTRLTVL.

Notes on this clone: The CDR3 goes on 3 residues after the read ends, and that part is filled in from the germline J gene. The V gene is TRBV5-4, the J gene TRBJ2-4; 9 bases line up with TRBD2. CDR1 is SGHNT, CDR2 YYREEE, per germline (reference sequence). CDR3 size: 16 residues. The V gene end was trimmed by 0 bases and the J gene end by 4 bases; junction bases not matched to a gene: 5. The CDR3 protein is CASSLDGLAGKNIQYF. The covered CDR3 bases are TGTGCCAGCAGCTTGGACGGGCTAGCGGGGAAAAACATT.

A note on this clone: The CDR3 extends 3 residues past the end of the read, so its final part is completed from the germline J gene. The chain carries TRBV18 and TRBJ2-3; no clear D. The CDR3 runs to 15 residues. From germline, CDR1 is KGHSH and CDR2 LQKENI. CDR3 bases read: TGTGCCAGCCAAACTATCAGTGGGTTCCAAGAGACG. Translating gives CASQTISGFQET. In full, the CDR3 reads CASQTISGFQETQYF.

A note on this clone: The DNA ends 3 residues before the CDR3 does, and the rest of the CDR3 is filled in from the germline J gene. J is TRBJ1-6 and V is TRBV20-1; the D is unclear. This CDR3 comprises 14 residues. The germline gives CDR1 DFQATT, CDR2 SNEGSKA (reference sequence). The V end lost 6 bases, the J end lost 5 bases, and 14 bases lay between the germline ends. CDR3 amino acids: CSAPGGADNSPLHF. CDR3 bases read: TGCAGTGCCCCCGGAGGAGCGGATAATTCACCC.

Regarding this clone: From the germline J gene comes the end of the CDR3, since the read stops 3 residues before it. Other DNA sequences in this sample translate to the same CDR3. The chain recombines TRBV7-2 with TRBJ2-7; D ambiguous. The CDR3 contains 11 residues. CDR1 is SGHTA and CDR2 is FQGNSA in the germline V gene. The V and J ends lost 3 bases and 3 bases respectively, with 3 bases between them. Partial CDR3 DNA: TGTGCCAGCAGCTTTTACTACGAG. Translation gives CASSFYYE. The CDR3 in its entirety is CASSFYYEQYF.

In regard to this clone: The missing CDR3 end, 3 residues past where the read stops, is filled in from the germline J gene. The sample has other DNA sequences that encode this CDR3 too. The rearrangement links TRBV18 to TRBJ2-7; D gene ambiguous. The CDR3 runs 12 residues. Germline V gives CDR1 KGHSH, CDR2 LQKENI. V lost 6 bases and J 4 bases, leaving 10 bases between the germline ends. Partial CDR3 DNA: TGTGCCAGCTCCCCAAGTAGTTACGAG. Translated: CASSPSSYE. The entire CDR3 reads CASSPSSYEQYF.

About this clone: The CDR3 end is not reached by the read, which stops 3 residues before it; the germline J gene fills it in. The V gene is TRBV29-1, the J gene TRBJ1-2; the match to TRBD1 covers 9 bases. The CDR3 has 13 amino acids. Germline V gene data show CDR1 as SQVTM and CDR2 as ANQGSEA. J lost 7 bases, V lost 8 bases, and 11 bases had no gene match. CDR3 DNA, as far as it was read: TGCAGCCTCTCGGGGGACAGGGTGGGTGGC. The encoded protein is CSLSGDRVGG. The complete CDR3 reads CSLSGDRVGGYTF.

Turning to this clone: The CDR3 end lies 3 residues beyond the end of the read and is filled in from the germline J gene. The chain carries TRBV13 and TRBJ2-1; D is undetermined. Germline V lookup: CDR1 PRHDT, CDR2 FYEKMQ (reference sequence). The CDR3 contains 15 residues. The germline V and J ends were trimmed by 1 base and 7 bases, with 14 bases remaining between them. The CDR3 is CASSLVIATINEQFF. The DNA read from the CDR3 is TGTGCCAGCAGCTTAGTTATAGCAACGATTAATGAG.

The covered CDR3 bases are TGTGCCAGTAGTATAGGGACAGGGCGCTATGGT. This translates into CASSIGTGRYG. In full, the CDR3 reads CASSIGTGRYGQYF. V and J are TRBV19 and TRBJ2-4; 8 bases align to TRBD1. The CDR3 is cut off 3 residues early in the read; its end comes from the germline J gene. The germline V gene has CDR1 LNHDA and CDR2 SQIVND (reference sequence). The CDR3 has 14 residues.

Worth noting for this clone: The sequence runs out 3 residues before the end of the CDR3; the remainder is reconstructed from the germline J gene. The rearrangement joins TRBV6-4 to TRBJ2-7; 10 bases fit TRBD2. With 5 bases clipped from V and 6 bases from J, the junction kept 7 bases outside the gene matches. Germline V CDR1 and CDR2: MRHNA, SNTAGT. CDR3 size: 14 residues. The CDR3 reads CASSPSSGSFEQYF. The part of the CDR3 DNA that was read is TGTGCCAGCAGTCCGTCTAGCGGGAGTTTCGAG.

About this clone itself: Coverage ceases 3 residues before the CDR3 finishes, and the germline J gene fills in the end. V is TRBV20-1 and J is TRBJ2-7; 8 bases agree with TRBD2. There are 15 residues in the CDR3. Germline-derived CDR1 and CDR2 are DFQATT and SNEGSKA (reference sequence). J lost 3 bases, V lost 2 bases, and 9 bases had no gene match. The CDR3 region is CSARHSGRRNYEQYF. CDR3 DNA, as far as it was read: TGCAGTGCTAGACACAGCGGGAGACGTAACTACGAG.

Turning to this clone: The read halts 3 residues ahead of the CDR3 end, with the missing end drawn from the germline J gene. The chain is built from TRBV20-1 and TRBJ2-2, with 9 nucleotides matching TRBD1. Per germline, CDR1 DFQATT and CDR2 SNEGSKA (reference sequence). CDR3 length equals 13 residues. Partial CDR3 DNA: TGCAGTGCTTCGACAGGGGGGAGTGAAAAG. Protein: CSASTGGSEK. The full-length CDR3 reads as CSASTGGSEKLFF.

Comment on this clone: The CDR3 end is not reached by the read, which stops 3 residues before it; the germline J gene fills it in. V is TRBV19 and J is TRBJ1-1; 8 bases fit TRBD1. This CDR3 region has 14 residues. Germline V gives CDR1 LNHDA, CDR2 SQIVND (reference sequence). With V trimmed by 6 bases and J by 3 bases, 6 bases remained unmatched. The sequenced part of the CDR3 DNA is TGTGCCAGTAGGAAACAGGGGGTTGACACTGAA. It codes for CASRKQGVDTE. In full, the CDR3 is CASRKQGVDTEAFF.

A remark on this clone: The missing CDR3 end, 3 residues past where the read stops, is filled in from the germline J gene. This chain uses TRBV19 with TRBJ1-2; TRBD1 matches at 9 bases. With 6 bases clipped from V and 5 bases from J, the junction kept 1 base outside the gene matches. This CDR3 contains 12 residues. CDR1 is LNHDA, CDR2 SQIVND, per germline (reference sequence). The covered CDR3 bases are TGTGCCAGTAGGGACAGGGGATATGGC. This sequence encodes CASRDRGYG. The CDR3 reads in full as CASRDRGYGYTF.